The 26 T cell receptor beta chains given below trace back to one sample, sequenced in a study of blood T cell repertoires in COVID-19. Sequencing used immunoSEQ multiplex PCR; TCRdb keeps in-frame clones, though not all of them. This repertoire shows 350,000 to 400,000 clones, approximately 91% found once; its top ten account for 0.7% to 0.95%. Sequencing was performed on PBMCs or T cells enriched from blood (not recorded which). The receptors derive from a woman aged 40 to 50 who had been exposed to COVID-19.

J is TRBJ1-1 and V is TRBV7-9; 7 bases are shared with TRBD1. Germline V gene sequence: CDR1 SEHNR, CDR2 FQNEAQ (reference sequence). Trimming cost V 5 bases and J 0 bases; bases outside gene matches: 6. CDR3 size: 15 residues. The CDR3 bases are TGTGCCAGCAGCCGAACAGGGGTAATGAACACTGAAGCTTTCTTT. Translating gives CASSRTGVMNTEAFF.

This chain connects TRBV4-3 to TRBJ2-4; 8 nucleotides align to TRBD2. The CDR3 extends over 16 amino acids. Trimming removed 4 bases from V and 0 bases from J; junction bases left unmatched: 5. Germline-derived CDR1 and CDR2 are LGHNA and YSLEER. CDR3 coding DNA: TGCGCCAGCAGCCGTAGCGGGGACCTAGCCAAAAACATTCAGTACTTC. Translation gives CASSRSGDLAKNIQYF.

V is TRBV18 and J is TRBJ1-4, with 8 bases fitting TRBD1. The CDR3 length is 16 residues. V was pared by 4 bases and J by 5 bases, with 9 bases of the junction left unmatched. From germline, CDR1 is KGHSH and CDR2 LQKENI. CDR3 protein: CASSQSGGWRNEKLFF. For the CDR3, the DNA is TGTGCCAGCTCACAATCAGGGGGCTGGAGGAATGAAAAACTGTTTTTT.

This sequence joins TRBV5-5 and TRBJ1-3; D is undetermined. The CDR3 length is 16 residues. Between the trimmed V and J ends, which lost 2 bases and 0 bases, there was a span of 12 bases. The germline V gene has CDR1 SGHKS and CDR2 YYEKEE (reference sequence). Here the CDR3 reads CASSFGEGFSGNTIYF. The CDR3 DNA follows: TGTGCCAGCAGCTTCGGGGAGGGCTTCTCTGGAAACACCATATATTTT.

Written as DNA, the CDR3 is TGTGCCAGCAGCTTAAAGGGACGGGGGATCTCTGGGGCCAACGTCCTGACTTTC. This encodes CASSLKGRGISGANVLTF. The J gene is TRBJ2-6, the V gene TRBV7-9; a possible D gene is TRBD2 (6 bases). The length of the CDR3 is 18 residues. V was clipped by 2 bases and J by 0 bases, with 14 bases between them. The germline V gene encodes CDR1 SEHNR and CDR2 FQNEAQ (reference sequence). The entire variable domain, with the rest obtained from reference TRBV7-9 and TRBJ2-6, is as follows: DTGVSQNPRHKITKRGQNVTFRCDPISEHNRLYWYRQTLGQGPEFLTYFQNEAQLEKSRLLSDRFSAERPKGSFSTLEIQRTEQGDSAMYLCASSLKGRGISGANVLTFGAGSRLTVL.

The chain links TRBV24-1 to TRBJ2-7; TRBD1 agrees at 7 bases. CDR1 KGHDR and CDR2 SFDVKD come from the germline V gene. The CDR3 loop spans 15 amino acids. V shed 1 base and J 5 bases; nucleotides not matched to a gene: 7. CDR3 nucleotides: TGTGCCACCAGTGATTTTAACAGGGGAAGGGACGAGCAGTACTTC. It yields the protein CATSDFNRGRDEQYF.

The V call is TRBV5-1, the J call TRBJ2-1; D possibly corresponds to TRBD1 (5 bases). The CDR3 covers 15 residues. Germline CDR1 is SGHRS and CDR2 is YFSETQ. Trimming pared 0 bases from V and 6 bases from J, leaving 13 bases between. This chain's CDR3 is CASSLGGGRTNEQFF. CDR3 coding DNA: TGCGCCAGCAGCTTGGGGGGCGGTCGAACCAATGAGCAGTTCTTC.

This clone has only one observation. V gene TRBV2 combines with J gene TRBJ2-1; no definite D call. V was trimmed by 3 bases and J by 3 bases, leaving 3 bases between them. Germline CDR1 is SNHLY and CDR2 is FYNNEI. The CDR3 length is 12 residues. CDR3 sequence: CASSDSYNEQFF. The CDR3 DNA reads TGTGCCAGCAGTGACAGCTACAATGAGCAGTTCTTC.

The V call is TRBV19, the J call TRBJ1-1; 9 nucleotides agree with TRBD1. The junction had 4 bases not matched to a gene; V was cut back by 2 bases and J by 0 bases. This CDR3 contains 16 residues. Germline loops: CDR1 LNHDA, CDR2 SQIVND (reference sequence). The CDR3 nucleotides are TGTGCCAGTAGTATAATGACAGGGGGGATGAACACTGAAGCTTTCTTT. This sequence encodes CASSIMTGGMNTEAFF.

This chain links TRBV7-9 with TRBJ2-1, with TRBD2 matching over 10 bases. Germline V gene data show CDR1 as SEHNR and CDR2 as FQNEAQ (reference sequence). V dropped 5 bases and J dropped 6; count of bases not matched to a gene: 7. The CDR3 extends over 15 amino acids. CDR3 nucleotide sequence: TGTGCCAGCAGCCCCTGGACTAGCGGAGGCAATGAGCAGTTCTTC. As protein: CASSPWTSGGNEQFF. Full variable domain (missing parts from reference TRBV7-9 and TRBJ2-1): DTGVSQNPRHKITKRGQNVTFRCDPISEHNRLYWYRQTLGQGPEFLTYFQNEAQLEKSRLLSDRFSAERPKGSFSTLEIQRTEQGDSAMYLCASSPWTSGGNEQFFGPGTRLTVL.

V and J are TRBV3-1 (or the pseudogene TRBV3-2) and TRBJ1-1; 8 bases line up with TRBD1. Germline-derived CDR1 and CDR2 are LGHDT and YNNKEL (reference sequence). V gave up 2 bases and J gave up 11 bases; unmatched junction bases: 10. The CDR3 consists of 14 residues. The CDR3 spells CASSQTGTGGLAFF. The DNA for the CDR3 is TGTGCCAGCAGCCAAACCGGGACAGGCGGGCTTGCTTTCTTT.

Details on this clone: The same CDR3 is also encoded by other DNA sequences in this sample. V and J are TRBV7-6 and TRBJ2-5; 8 nucleotides align to TRBD2. Germline-derived CDR1 and CDR2 are SGHVS and FNYEAQ. The J segment lost 5 bases and the V segment lost 5 bases, leaving 7 bases of the junction unmatched. The CDR3 runs to 14 residues. CDR3 residues: CASSPGLAGETQYF. CDR3 coding DNA: TGTGCCAGCAGCCCCGGACTAGCAGGCGAGACCCAGTACTTC.

In its sample, this clone was seen once. The chain carries TRBV4-3 and TRBJ2-2; TRBD1 aligns across 7 bases. Germline V gene sequence: CDR1 LGHNA, CDR2 YSLEER. Trimming at V came to 1 base and at J to 6 bases, leaving 14 bases not matched to a gene. The CDR3 runs 18 residues. In DNA, the CDR3 is TGCGCCAGCAGCCAAGCGGTCGGTGCAGGGGGTGGTGCCGGGGAGCTGTTTTTT. The encoded protein is CASSQAVGAGGGAGELFF.

The count of this clone is one. The V call is TRBV30, the J call TRBJ2-1; 13 nucleotides line up with TRBD2. The V and J ends lost 0 bases and 13 bases, in that order; junction bases with no gene match: 6. CDR1 and CDR2 (germline): GTSNPN, SVGIG (reference sequence). CDR3 size: 14 residues. The CDR3 DNA follows: TGTGCCTGGAGTGTAACTAGCGGGAGGGCTATCCAGTTCTTC. Amino acids: CAWSVTSGRAIQFF.

This sequence joins TRBV7-9 and TRBJ2-1, with 11 bases fitting TRBD2. Trimming took 5 bases from V and 9 from J; bases not matched to a gene: 9. The CDR3 is 15 residues long. Germline CDR1 and CDR2: SEHNR and FQNEAQ (reference sequence). In DNA form, the CDR3 reads TGTGCCAGCAGCCCTACTAGCGGGAGCTTGAGTGAGCAGTTCTTC. Encoded protein: CASSPTSGSLSEQFF.

This rearrangement joins TRBV27 to TRBJ2-7, with 10 bases identical to TRBD2. Trimming cost V 6 bases and J 3 bases; bases outside gene matches: 14. The CDR3 totals 17 residues. The germline CDR1 and CDR2 sequences are MNHEY and SMNVEV (reference sequence). CDR3 sequence reads: CASSTLWTGLALYEQYF. The CDR3 bases are TGTGCCAGCAGCACCCTATGGACGGGACTAGCGCTCTACGAGCAGTACTTC.

The chain combines TRBV30 with TRBJ1-4; a possible D gene is TRBD1 (5 bases). V lost 0 bases and J lost 3, with 14 bases in between. Germline V gene lookup returns CDR1 GTSNPN and CDR2 SVGIG (reference sequence). The CDR3 length is 16 residues. CDR3 in amino acids: CAWSVGGLRPNEKLFF. CDR3 nucleotide sequence: TGTGCCTGGAGTGTGGGGGGACTTAGACCTAATGAAAAACTGTTTTTT.

This clone was counted a single time. The rearrangement joins TRBV12-5 to TRBJ2-1, with D perhaps TRBD2 (5 bases). With 6 bases removed from V and 0 bases from J, the gap between germline ends came to 12 bases. The CDR3 consists of 15 residues. Germline CDR1 and CDR2: LGHNT and FRNRAP. CDR3 nucleotides: TGTGCTAGTGGCAATAGCGTGACCTCCTACAATGAGCAGTTCTTC. It codes for CASGNSVTSYNEQFF.

The chain carries TRBV19 and TRBJ1-3; D gene unclear. Germline V gene sequence: CDR1 LNHDA, CDR2 SQIVND (reference sequence). The ends were cut back, 3 bases at V and 0 bases at J, with 3 bases in the middle. The CDR3 is 13 residues long. CDR3 DNA sequence: TGTGCCAGTAGTATCCTCTCTGGAAACACCATATATTTT. It specifies CASSILSGNTIYF.

The chain couples TRBV5-5 to TRBJ1-2; D perhaps matches TRBD1 (5 bases). This CDR3 is 13 amino acids long. Trimming took 5 bases from V and 4 from J, leaving 12 bases between them. Germline V gives CDR1 SGHKS, CDR2 YYEKEE (reference sequence). As DNA, the CDR3 is TGTGCCAGCAGTGCGCAGGGACTCTATGGCTACACCTTC. This gives the protein CASSAQGLYGYTF.

The J gene is TRBJ1-6, the V gene TRBV7-9; TRBD1 matches at 7 bases. CDR1 and CDR2 from the germline V gene are SEHNR and FQNEAQ (reference sequence). The CDR3 is 15 residues long. Trimming at V came to 4 bases and at J to 5 bases, leaving 5 bases not matched to a gene. The CDR3 here is CASSSGTVDNSPLHF. CDR3 coding DNA: TGTGCCAGCAGCTCCGGGACAGTGGATAATTCACCCCTCCACTTT.

The CDR3 region has the DNA TGCGCCAGCAGCCTCGACCCCGCCCGGGACAGGGGAGCCAAAAACATTCAGTACTTC. Translating gives CASSLDPARDRGAKNIQYF. V gene TRBV5-1 combines with J gene TRBJ2-4; 10 bases match TRBD1. The ends lost 4 bases at V and 0 bases at J; junction bases unmatched: 13. Per germline, CDR1 SGHRS and CDR2 YFSETQ. The CDR3 runs 19 residues.

Remarks on this clone: Other DNA sequences in the same sample also yield this CDR3. The chain is built from TRBV10-2 and TRBJ1-2, with D possibly matching TRBD1 (6 bases). Trimming cost V 4 bases and J 4 bases, with 10 bases left between them. This CDR3 is 13 amino acids long. Germline loops: CDR1 WSHSY, CDR2 SAAADI. Here the CDR3 DNA reads TGCGCCAGCAGTGGGGGGCCGGGCTATGGCTACACCTTC. Translated, it gives CASSGGPGYGYTF.

The chain joins TRBV7-3 to TRBJ1-2; D may be TRBD1 (5 bases). Germline assignment: CDR1 SGHTA and CDR2 FQGTGA. Trimming removed 0 bases at V and 7 bases at J, with 15 bases between. The CDR3 totals 15 residues. The CDR3 DNA reads as TGTGCCAGCAGCTTAACGTCTACAGGCCCTGCTGGCTACACCTTC. Translating it yields CASSLTSTGPAGYTF.

The rearrangement joins TRBV7-9 to TRBJ1-5, with TRBD1 matching over 10 bases. The V segment lost 0 bases and the J segment 3 bases; nucleotides outside the gene matches: 5. This CDR3 comprises 17 residues. Germline V gene data show CDR1 as SEHNR and CDR2 as FQNEAQ (reference sequence). DNA for the CDR3: TGTGCCAGCAGCTTAGCCTTGACAGGGGGCAACAATCAGCCCCAGCATTTT. Amino acid sequence: CASSLALTGGNNQPQHF.

The rearrangement links TRBV7-9 to TRBJ1-4; weak D call: TRBD1 (5 bases). Germline loops: CDR1 SEHNR, CDR2 FQNEAQ (reference sequence). The V gene lost 1 base and the J gene lost 6 bases, with 12 bases spanning the gap. This CDR3 has 15 residues. CDR3 in DNA: TGTGCCAGCAGCTTAGGCAGGGTGAAGGATGAAAAACTGTTTTTT. Its translation: CASSLGRVKDEKLFF.